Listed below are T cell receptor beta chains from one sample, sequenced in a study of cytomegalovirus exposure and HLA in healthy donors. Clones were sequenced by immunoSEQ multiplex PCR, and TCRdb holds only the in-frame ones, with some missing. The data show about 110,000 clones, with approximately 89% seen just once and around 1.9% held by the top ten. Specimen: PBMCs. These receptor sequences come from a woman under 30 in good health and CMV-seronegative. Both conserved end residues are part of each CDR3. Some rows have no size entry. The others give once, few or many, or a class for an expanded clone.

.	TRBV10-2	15	CASSEWAGPNEKLFF
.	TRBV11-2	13	CASSGTGTGELFF
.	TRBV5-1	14	CASSLGGQINEQYF
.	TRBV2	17	CASAERRDRVYTGELFF
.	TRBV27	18	CASRLSGGGGAGTGELFF
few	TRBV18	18	CASSPRPLGQGITYEQYF
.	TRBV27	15	CASSPSGTGTYEQYF
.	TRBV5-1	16	CASSLEERTSYNEQFF
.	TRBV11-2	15	CASSRGTSIGNTIYF
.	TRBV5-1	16	CASSEGADATNEKLFF
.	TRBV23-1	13	CASSQPPGTEAFF
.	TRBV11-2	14	CASSLSGNLRGQYF
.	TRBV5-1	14	CASSLQGARETQYF
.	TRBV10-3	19	CAISDWQGAKREGPNEQFF
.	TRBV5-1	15	CASSDAARGSYEQYF
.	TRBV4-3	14	CASSQDRQGLEQFF
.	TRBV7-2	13	CASSLRRNQPQHF
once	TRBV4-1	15	CASSQDGDRFYEQYF
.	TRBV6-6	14	CASRFTGSSYEQYF
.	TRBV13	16	CASSLPPGTGSNEQFF
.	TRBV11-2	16	CASSLELAGGYYEQYF
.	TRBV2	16	CASSEGLGGAGNTIYF
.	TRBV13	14	CASSLERVADTQYF
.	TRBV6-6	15	CASRGRGRGGTEAFF
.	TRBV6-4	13	CASSDSNGYGYTF
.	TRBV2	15	CASRNSGGTTYEQYF
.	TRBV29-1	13	CSVWTGSTYEQYF
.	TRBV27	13	CASYPIGTFEAFF
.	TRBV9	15	CASSISGSGLYEQFF